The rows below give T cell receptor beta chains drawn from one sample of a study of blood T cells in healthy people across ages. TCRdb re-analysed the 5' RACE reads in MiXCR, keeping a single row per CDR3 protein. The data hold about 970,000 distinct CDR3 sequences, with just over 50% observed a single time. Sequencing input: blood. The receptors come from an older woman in good health. Each CDR3 is given with its conserved first and last residue. Each record gives: V gene, D gene, J gene, clone size, CDR3 DNA, CDR3 protein. D genes are given only for firm matches. Clone sizes are given selectively: once, few, many, or a class where the clone is expanded.

>TRBV7-9|.|TRBJ1-6|.
TGTGCCAGCAGCATACACGCCGATAATTCACCCCTCCACTTT
CASSIHADNSPLHF
>TRBV15|.|TRBJ2-7|.
TGTGCCACCAGCAGAGAGGGCGTAGCCTACGAGCAGTACTTC
CATSREGVAYEQYF
>TRBV15|TRBD1|TRBJ2-1|.
TGTGCCACCAGCAGAAAACAGGGGGTTATAGACAATGAGCAGTTCTTC
CATSRKQGVIDNEQFF
>TRBV2|.|TRBJ2-7|.
TGTGCCAGCAGTGAGGTCTCTACCTACGAGCAGTACTTC
CASSEVSTYEQYF
>TRBV29-1|.|TRBJ2-2|.
TGCAGCGTGCCCCAAGCGGCGAACACCGGGGAGCTGTTTTTT
CSVPQAANTGELFF
>TRBV27|.|TRBJ1-2|once
TGTGCCAGCAGAGGAGGGGCCCCCTATGGCTACACCTTC
CASRGGAPYGYTF
>TRBV7-6|.|TRBJ2-5|once
TGTGCCAGCAGCTTGGCCCCCGCGGGACGGATGTACCAAGAGACCCAGTACTTC
CASSLAPAGRMYQETQYF
>TRBV9|TRBD2|TRBJ2-1|.
TGTGCCAGCAGCGTATGGACTAGCGGAAACAATGAGCAGTTCTTC
CASSVWTSGNNEQFF
>TRBV11-2|.|TRBJ2-2|.
TGTGCCAGCAGCTTAGTAAGACTCTCGAACACCGGGGAGCTGTTTTTT
CASSLVRLSNTGELFF
>TRBV5-6|.|TRBJ2-7|.
TGTGCCAGCAGCCCTCAGGGGTCTGCTTACGAGCAGTACTTC
CASSPQGSAYEQYF